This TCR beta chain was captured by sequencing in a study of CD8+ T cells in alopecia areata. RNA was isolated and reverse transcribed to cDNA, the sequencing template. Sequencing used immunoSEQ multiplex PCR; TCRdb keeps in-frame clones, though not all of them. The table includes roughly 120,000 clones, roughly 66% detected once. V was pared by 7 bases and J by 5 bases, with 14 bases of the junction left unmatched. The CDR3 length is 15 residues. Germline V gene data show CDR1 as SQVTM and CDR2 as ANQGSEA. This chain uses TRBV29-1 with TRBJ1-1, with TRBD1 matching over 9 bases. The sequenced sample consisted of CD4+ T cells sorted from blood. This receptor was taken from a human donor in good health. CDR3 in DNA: TGCAGCGCTCATTTGGCCGGGACAGGGTTTACTGAAGCTTTCTTT. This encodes CSAHLAGTGFTEAFF.